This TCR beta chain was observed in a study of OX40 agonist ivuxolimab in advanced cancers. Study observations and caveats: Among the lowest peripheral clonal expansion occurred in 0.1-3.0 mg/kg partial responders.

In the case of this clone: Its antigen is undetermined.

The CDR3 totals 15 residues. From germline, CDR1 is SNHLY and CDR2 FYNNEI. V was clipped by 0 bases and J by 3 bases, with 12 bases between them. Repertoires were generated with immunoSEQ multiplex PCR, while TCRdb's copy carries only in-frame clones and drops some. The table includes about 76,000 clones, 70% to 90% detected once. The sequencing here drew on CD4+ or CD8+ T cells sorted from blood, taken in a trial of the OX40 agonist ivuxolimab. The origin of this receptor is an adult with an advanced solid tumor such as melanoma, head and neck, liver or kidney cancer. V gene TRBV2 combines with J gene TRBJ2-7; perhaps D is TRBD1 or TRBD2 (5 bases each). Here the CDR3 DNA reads TGTGCCAGCAGTGAAGCCGGGACCGGACGCTACGAGCAGTACTTC. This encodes CASSEAGTGRYEQYF.